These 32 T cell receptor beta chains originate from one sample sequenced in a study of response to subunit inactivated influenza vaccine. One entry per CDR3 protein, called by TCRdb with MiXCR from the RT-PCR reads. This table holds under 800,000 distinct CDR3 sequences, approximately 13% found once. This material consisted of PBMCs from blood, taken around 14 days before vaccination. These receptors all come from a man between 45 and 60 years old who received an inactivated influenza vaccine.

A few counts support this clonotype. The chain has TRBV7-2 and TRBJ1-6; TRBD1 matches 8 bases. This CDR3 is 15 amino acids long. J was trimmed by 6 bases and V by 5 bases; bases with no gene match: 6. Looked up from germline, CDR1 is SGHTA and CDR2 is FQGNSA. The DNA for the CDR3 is TGTGCCAGCAGCGCAGACAGGGGACTTAATTCACCCCTCCACTTT. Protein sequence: CASSADRGLNSPLHF.

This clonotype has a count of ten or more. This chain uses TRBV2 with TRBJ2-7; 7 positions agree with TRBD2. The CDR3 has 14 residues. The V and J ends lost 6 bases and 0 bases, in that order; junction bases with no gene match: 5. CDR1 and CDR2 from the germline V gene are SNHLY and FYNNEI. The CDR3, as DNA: TGTGCCAGCAGGTGGGGGGGTAGCTCCTACGAGCAGTACTTC. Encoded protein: CASRWGGSSYEQYF.

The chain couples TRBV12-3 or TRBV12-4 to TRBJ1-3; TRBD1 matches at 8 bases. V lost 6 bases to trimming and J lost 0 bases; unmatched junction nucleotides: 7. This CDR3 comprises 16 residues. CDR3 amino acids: CASSPDRASSGNTIYF. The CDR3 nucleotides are TGTGCCAGCAGCCCGGACAGGGCTAGCTCTGGAAACACCATATATTTT.

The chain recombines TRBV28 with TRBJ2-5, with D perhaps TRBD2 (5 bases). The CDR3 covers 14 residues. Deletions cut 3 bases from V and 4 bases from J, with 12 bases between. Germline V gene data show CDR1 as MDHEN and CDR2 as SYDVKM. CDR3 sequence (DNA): TGTGCCAGCAGTTTTTTTCGGAGGTCAGAGACCCAGTACTTC. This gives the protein CASSFFRRSETQYF.

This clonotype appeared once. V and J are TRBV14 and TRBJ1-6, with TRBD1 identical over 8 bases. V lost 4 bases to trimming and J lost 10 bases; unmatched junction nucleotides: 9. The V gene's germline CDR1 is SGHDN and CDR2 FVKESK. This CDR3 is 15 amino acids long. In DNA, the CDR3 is TGTGCCAGCAGCCGCTACCGGACAGGGACCTCACCCCTCCACTTT. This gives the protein CASSRYRTGTSPLHF.

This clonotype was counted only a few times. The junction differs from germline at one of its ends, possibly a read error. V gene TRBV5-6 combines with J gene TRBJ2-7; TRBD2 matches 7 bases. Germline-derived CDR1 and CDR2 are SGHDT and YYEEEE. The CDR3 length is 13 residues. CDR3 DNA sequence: TGTGCCAGCAGGCGGGGGATCTCCGACGAGCAGTACTTC. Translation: CASRRGISDEQYF.

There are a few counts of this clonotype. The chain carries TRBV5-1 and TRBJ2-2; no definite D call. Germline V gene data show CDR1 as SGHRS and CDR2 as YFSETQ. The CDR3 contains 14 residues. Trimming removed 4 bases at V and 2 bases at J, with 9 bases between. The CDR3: CASSPRINTGELFF. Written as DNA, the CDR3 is TGCGCCAGCAGCCCCAGGATAAACACCGGGGAGCTGTTTTTT.

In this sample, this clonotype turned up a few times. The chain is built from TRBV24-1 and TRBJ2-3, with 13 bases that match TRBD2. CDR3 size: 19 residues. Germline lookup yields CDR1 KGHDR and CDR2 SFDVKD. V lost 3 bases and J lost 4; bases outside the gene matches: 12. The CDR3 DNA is TGTGCCACCAGTGATGTGACGGGACTAGCGGGAAGAGGCCCAGATACGCAGTATTTT. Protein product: CATSDVTGLAGRGPDTQYF.

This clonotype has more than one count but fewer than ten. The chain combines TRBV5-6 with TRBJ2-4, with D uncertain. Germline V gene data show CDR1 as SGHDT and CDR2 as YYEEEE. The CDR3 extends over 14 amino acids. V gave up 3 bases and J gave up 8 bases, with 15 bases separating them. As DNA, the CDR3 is TGTGCCAGCAGCTCAGTACCGGTTTCAGACATTCAGTACTTC. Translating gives CASSSVPVSDIQYF.

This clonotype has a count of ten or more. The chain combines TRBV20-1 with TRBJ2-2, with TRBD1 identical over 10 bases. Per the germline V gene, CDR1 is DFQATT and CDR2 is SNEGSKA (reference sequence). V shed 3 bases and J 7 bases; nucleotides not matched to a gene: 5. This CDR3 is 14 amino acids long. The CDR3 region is CSASRTGGVGELFF. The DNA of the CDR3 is TGCAGTGCTAGCAGGACAGGGGGTGTCGGGGAGCTGTTTTTT.

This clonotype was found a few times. CDR3 in DNA: TGTGCCAGCAGTAAAGAAACAGGGAGAGTGTCTGGCTACACCTTC. Its protein product is CASSKETGRVSGYTF. The chain has TRBV2 and TRBJ1-2, with TRBD1 as a possible D gene (6 bases). Germline V gives CDR1 SNHLY, CDR2 FYNNEI. Trimming took 5 bases from V and 7 from J, leaving 20 bases between them. There are 15 residues in the CDR3.

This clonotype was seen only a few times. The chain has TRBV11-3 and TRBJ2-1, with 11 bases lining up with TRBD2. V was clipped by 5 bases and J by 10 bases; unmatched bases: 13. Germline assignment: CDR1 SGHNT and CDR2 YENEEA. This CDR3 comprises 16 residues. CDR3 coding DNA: TGTGCCAGCAGCAGTAGCGGGAGGGCCCGGGTGGAGGAGCAGTTCTTC. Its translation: CASSSSGRARVEEQFF.

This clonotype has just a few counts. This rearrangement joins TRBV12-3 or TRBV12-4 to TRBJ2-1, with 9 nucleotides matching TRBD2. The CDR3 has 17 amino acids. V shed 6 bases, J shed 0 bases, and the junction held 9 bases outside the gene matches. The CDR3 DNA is TGTGCCAGCAGAACCGGACTAGCGATAAGCTCCTACAATGAGCAGTTCTTC. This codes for CASRTGLAISSYNEQFF.

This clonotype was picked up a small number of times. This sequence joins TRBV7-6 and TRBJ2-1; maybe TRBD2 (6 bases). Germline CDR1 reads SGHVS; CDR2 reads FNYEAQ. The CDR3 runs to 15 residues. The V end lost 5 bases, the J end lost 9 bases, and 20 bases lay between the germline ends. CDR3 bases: TGTGCCAGCAGCCCCCTCCCGGAGCCGGGAGTTGAGCAGTTCTTC. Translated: CASSPLPEPGVEQFF. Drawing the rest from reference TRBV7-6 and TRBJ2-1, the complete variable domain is GAGVSQSPRYKVTKRGQDVALRCDPISGHVSLYWYRQALGQGPEFLTYFNYEAQQDKSGLPNDRFSAERPEGSISTLTIQRTEQRDSAMYRCASSPLPEPGVEQFFGPGTRLTVL.

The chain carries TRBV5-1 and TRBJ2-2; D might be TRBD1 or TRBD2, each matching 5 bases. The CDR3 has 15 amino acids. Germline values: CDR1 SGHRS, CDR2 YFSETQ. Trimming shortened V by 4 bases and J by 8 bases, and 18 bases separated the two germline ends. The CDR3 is CASSEPGPKGGELFF. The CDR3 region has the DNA TGCGCCAGCAGCGAACCGGGACCCAAGGGGGGGGAGCTGTTTTTT.

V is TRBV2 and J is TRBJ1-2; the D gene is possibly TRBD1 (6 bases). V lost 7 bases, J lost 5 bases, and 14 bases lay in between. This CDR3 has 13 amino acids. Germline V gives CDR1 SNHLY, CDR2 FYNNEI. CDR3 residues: CASIGTPFYGYTF. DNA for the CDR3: TGTGCCAGCATTGGGACACCGTTTTATGGCTACACCTTC. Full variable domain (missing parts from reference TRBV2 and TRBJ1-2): EPEVTQTPSHQVTQMGQEVILRCVPISNHLYFYWYRQILGQKVEFLVSFYNNEISEKSEIFDDQFSVERPDGSNFTLKIRSTKLEDSAMYFCASIGTPFYGYTFGSGTRLTVV.

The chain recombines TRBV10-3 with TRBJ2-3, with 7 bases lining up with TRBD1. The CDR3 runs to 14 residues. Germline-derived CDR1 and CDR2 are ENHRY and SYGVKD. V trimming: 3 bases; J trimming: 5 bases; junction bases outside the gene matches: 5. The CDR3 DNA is TGTGCCATCAGTGAAACAGGGGCAGAAGATACGCAGTATTTT. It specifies CAISETGAEDTQYF.

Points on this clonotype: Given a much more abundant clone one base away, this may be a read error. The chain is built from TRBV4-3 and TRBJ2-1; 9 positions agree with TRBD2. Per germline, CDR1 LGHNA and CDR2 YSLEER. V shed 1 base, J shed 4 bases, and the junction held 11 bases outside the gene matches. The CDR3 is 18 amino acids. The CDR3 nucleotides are TGCGCCAGCAGCCAAGCGCTAGCGGGAAGGCACTTGTACAATGAGCAGTTCTTC. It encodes CASSQALAGRHLYNEQFF.

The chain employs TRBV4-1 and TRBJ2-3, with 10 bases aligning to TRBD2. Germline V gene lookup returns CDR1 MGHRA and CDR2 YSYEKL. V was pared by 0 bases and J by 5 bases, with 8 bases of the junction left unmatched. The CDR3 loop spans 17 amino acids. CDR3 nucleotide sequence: TGCGCCAGCAGCCAAGAGCAGGTAGCGGGAGGTTTAGATACGCAGTATTTT. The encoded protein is CASSQEQVAGGLDTQYF.

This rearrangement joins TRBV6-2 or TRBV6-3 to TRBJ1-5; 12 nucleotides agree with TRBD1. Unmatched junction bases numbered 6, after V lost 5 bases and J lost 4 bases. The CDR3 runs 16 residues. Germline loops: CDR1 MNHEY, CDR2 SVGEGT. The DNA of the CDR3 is TGTGCCAGCAGTCCCGCGGGACAGGGGGCGAATCAGCCCCAGCATTTT. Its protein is CASSPAGQGANQPQHF.

CDR3 loop: CASSLHASGTNTSPLHF. The CDR3 DNA reads as TGTGCCAGCAGCCTTCACGCGTCAGGGACAAACACCTCACCCCTCCACTTT. The chain links TRBV6-4 to TRBJ1-6, with D possibly matching TRBD1 (6 bases). The CDR3 is 17 amino acids. Trimming pared 6 bases from V and 10 bases from J, leaving 25 bases between. CDR1 and CDR2 from the germline V gene are MRHNA and SNTAGT.

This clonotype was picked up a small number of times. The CDR3 spells CASRVTNYGYTF. The CDR3 bases are TGTGCCAGCAGGGTAACTAACTATGGCTACACCTTC. The chain employs TRBV6-1 and TRBJ1-2, with D hard to call. The CDR3 has 12 residues. Germline loops: CDR1 MNHNS, CDR2 SASEGT. Trimming cost V 6 bases and J 0 bases, with 5 bases left between them.

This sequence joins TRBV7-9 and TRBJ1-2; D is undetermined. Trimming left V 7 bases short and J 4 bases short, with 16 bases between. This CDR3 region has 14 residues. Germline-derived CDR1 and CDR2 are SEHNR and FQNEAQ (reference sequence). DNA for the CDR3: TGTGCCAGCACCGCGTCAGGAGACGGCTATGGCTACACCTTC. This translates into CASTASGDGYGYTF.

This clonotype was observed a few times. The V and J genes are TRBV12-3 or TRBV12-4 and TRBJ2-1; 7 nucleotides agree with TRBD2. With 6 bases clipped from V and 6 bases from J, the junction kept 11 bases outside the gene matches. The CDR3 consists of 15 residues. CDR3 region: CASRLGWGGSNEQFF. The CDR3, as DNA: TGTGCCAGCAGACTAGGATGGGGGGGGAGCAATGAGCAGTTCTTC.

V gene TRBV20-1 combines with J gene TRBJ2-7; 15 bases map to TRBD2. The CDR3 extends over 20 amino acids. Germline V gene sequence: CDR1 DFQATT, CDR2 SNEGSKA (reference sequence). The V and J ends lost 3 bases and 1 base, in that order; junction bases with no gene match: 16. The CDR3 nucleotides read TGCAGTGCTAGTCCCCCAACAGGACTAGCGGGAGGGCCGAGGTCCTACGAGCAGTACTTC. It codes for CSASPPTGLAGGPRSYEQYF.

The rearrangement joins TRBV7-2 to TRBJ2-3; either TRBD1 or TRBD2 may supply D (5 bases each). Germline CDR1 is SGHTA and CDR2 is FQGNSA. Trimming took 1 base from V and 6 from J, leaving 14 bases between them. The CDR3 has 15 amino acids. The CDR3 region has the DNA TGTGCCAGCAGCTTAGTTCCAGGGACGAGGGATACGCAGTATTTT. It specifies CASSLVPGTRDTQYF.

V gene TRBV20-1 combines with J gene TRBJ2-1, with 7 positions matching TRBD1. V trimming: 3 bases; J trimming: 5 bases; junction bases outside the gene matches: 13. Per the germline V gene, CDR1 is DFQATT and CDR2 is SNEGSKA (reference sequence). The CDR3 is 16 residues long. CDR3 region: CSARDRLFKGHNEQFF. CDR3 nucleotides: TGCAGTGCTAGGGACAGGCTCTTTAAAGGACACAATGAGCAGTTCTTC.

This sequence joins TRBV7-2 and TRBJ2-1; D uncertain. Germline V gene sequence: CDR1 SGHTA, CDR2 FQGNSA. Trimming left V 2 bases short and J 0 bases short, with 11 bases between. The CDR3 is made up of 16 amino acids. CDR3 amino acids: CASSLIQLRSYNEQFF. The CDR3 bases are TGTGCCAGCAGCTTAATACAGCTTCGCTCCTACAATGAGCAGTTCTTC.

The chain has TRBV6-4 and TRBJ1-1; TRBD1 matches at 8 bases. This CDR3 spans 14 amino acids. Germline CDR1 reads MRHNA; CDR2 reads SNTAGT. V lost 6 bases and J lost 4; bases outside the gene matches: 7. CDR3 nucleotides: TGTGCCAGCAGGAGGGACAGGAGGGTCACTGAAGCTTTCTTT. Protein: CASRRDRRVTEAFF.

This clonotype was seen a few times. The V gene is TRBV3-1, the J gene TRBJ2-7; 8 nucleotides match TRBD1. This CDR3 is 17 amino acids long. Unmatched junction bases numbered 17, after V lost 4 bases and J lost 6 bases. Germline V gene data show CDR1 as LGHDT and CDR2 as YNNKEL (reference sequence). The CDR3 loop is CASSRGQGRSRGFEQYF. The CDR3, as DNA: TGTGCCAGCAGCCGCGGACAGGGTCGTAGCAGAGGCTTCGAGCAGTACTTC.

Written as DNA, the CDR3 is TGTGCCAGCTCCGAGAGGGATACCGGGGAGCTGTTTTTT. It yields the protein CASSERDTGELFF. This chain links TRBV6-1 with TRBJ2-2, with a tentative D call TRBD2 (5 bases). This CDR3 has 13 residues. Germline CDR1 reads MNHNS; CDR2 reads SASEGT. Trimming stripped 8 bases from V and 5 bases from J, with 12 bases between.

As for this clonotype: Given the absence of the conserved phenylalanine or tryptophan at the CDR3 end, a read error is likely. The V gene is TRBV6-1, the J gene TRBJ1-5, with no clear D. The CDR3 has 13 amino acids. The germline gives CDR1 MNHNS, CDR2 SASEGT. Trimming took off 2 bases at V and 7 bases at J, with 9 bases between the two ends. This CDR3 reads CASSEFGNQPQHY. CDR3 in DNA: TGTGCCAGCAGTGAATTCGGGAACCAGCCCCAGCATTAT.